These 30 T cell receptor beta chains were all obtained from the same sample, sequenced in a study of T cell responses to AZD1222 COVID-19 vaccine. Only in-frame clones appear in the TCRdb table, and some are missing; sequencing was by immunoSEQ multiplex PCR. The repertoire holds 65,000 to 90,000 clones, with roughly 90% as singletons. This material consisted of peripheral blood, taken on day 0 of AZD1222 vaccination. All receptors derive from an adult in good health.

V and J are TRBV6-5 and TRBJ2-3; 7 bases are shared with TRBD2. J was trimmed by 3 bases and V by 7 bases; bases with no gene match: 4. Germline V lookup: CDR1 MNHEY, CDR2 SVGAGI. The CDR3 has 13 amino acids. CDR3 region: CASTRAGTDTQYF. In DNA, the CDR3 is TGTGCCAGCACAAGAGCGGGGACAGATACGCAGTATTTT.

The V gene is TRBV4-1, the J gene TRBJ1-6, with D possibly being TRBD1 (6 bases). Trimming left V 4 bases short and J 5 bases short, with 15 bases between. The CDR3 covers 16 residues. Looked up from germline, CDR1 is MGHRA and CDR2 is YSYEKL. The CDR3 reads CASSRQQGSDNSPLHF. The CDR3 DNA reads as TGCGCCAGCAGCCGGCAACAGGGTTCGGATAATTCACCCCTCCACTTT.

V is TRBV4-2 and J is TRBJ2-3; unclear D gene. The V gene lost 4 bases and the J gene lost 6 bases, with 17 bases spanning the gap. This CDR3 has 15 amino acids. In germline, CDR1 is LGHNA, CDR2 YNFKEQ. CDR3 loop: CASSPLSGSKDTQYF. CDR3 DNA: TGTGCCAGCAGCCCATTATCCGGGTCCAAGGATACGCAGTATTTT.

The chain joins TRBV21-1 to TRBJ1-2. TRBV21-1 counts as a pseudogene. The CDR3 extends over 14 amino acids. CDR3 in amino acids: CASSKGGSHLGHTF. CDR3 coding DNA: TGTGCCAGCAGCAAAGGGGGTTCCCACTTAGGCCACACCTTC.

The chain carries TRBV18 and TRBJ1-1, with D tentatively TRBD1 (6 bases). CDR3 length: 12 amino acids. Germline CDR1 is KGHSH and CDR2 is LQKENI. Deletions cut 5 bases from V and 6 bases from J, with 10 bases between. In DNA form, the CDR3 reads TGTGCCAGCTCAGCAGGGGCCGCTGAAGCTTTCTTT. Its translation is CASSAGAAEAFF.

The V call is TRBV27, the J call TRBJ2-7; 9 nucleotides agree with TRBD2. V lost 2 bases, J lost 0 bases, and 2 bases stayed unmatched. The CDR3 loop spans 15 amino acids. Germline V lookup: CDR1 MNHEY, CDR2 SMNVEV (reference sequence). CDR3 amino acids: CASSLGTSSSYEQYF. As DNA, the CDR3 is TGTGCCAGCAGTTTAGGGACTAGCAGCTCCTACGAGCAGTACTTC.

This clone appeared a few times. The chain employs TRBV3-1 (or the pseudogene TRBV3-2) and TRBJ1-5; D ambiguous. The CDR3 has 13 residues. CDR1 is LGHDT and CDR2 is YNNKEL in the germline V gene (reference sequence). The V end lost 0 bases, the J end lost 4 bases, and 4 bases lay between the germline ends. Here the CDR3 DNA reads TGTGCCAGCAGCCAAGATCGTAATCAGCCCCAGCATTTT. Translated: CASSQDRNQPQHF.

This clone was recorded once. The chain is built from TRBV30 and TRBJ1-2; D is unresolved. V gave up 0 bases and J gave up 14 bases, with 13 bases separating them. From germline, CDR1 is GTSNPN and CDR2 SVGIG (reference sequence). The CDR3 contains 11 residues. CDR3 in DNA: TGTGCCTGGAGTGTACTCTACAGTACAACCTTC. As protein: CAWSVLYSTTF.

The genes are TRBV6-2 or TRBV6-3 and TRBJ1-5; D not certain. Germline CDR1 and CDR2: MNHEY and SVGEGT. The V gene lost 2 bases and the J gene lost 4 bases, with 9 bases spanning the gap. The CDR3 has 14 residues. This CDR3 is CASSYEGGNQPQHF. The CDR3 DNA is TGTGCCAGCAGTTACGAGGGTGGTAATCAGCCCCAGCATTTT.

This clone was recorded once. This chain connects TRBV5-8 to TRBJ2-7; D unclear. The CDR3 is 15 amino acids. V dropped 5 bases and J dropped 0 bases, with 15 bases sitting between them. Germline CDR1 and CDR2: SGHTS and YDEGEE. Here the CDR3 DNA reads TGTGCCAGCAGTTCCGTTTGGCCCGACTCCTACGAGCAGTACTTC. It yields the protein CASSSVWPDSYEQYF.

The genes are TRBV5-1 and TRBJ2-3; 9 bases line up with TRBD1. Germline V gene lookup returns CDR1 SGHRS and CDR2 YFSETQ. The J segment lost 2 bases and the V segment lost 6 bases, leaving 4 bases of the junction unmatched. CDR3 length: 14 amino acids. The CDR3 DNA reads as TGCGCCAGCACCAGGGACAGGGCCACAGATACGCAGTATTTT. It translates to CASTRDRATDTQYF.

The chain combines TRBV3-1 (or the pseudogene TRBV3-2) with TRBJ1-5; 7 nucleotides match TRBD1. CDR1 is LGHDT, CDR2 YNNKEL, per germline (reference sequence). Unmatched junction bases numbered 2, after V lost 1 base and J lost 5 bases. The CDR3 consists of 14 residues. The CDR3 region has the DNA TGTGCCAGCAGCCAAGGAGGGGGCCATCAGCCCCAGCATTTT. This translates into CASSQGGGHQPQHF.

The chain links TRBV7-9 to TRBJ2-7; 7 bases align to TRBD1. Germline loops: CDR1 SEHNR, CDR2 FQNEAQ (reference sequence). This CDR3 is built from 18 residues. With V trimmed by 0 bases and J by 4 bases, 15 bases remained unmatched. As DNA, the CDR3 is TGTGCCAGCAGCTTAGCTCTAGGGGGCAGGACAGTGGGGTACGAGCAGTACTTC. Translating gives CASSLALGGRTVGYEQYF.

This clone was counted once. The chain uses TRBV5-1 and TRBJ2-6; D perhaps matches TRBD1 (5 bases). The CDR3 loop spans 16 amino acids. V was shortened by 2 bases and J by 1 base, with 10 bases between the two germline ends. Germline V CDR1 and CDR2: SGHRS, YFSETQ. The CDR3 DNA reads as TGCGCCAGCAGCTTCAATCAGGGTTCTGGGGCCAACGTCCTGACTTTC. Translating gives CASSFNQGSGANVLTF.

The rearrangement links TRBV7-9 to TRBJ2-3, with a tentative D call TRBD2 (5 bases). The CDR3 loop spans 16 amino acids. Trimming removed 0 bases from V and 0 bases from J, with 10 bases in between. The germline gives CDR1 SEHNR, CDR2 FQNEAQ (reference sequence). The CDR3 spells CASSLAGSFSTDTQYF. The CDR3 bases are TGTGCCAGCAGCTTAGCAGGGAGTTTTAGCACAGATACGCAGTATTTT.

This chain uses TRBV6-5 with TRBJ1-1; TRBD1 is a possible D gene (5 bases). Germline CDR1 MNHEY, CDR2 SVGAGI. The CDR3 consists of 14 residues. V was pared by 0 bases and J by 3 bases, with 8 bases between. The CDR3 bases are TGTGCCAGCAGTTACTCTTTGGGACACACTGAAGCTTTCTTT. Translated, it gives CASSYSLGHTEAFF.

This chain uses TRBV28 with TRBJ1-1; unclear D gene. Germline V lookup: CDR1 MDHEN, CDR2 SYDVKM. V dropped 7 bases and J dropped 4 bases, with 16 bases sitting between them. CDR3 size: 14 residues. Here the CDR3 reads CASTDEVRGTEAFF. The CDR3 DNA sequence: TGTGCCAGCACCGATGAGGTCCGGGGCACTGAAGCTTTCTTT.

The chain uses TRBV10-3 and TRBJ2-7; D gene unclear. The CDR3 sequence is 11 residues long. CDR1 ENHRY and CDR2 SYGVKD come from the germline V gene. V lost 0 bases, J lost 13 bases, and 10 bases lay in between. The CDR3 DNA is TGTGCCATCAGTGAGTCTGGCGTTTCCTACTTC. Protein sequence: CAISESGVSYF.

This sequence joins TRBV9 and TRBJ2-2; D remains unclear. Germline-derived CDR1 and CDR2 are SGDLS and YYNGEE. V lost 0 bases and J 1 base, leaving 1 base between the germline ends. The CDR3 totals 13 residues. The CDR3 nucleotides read TGTGCCAGCAGCGTAGGGAACACCGGGGAGCTGTTTTTT. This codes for CASSVGNTGELFF.

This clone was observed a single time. Here the CDR3 reads CASSLSGTYEQYF. In DNA form, the CDR3 reads TGTGCCAGCAGCTTATCCGGGACCTACGAGCAGTACTTC. The chain joins TRBV11-2 to TRBJ2-7; D possibly corresponds to TRBD2 (5 bases). The V gene's germline CDR1 is SGHAT and CDR2 FQNNGV. Trimming took off 2 bases at V and 2 bases at J, with 7 bases between the two ends. CDR3 length: 13 amino acids. Using reference TRBV11-2 and TRBJ2-7 for the parts outside the CDR3, the full variable domain is EAGVAQSPRYKIIEKRQSVAFWCNPISGHATLYWYQQILGQGPKLLIQFQNNGVVDDSQLPKDRFSAERLKGVDSTLKIQPAKLEDSAVYLCASSLSGTYEQYFGPGTRLTVT.

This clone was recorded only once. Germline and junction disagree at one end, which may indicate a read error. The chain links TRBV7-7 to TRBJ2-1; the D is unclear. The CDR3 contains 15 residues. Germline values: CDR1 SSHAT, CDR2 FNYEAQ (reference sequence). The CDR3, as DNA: TGTGCTAGCAGCTTAGGACCTGAACCTTACAATGAGCAGTTCTTC. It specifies CASSLGPEPYNEQFF.

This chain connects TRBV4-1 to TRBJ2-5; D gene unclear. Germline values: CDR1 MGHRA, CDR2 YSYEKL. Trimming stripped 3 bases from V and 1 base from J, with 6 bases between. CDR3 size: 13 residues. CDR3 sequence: CASSQGLQETQYF. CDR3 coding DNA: TGCGCCAGCAGCCAGGGCCTCCAAGAGACCCAGTACTTC.

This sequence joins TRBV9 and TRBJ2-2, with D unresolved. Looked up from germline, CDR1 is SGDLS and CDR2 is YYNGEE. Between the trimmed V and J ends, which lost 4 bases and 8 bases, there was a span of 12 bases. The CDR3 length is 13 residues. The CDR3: CASSFPLSGELFF. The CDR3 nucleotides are TGTGCCAGCAGCTTCCCCCTGTCTGGGGAGCTGTTTTTT.

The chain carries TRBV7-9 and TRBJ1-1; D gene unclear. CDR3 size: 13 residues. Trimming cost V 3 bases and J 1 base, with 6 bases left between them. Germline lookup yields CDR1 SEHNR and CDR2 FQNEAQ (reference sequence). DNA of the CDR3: TGTGCCAGCAGCTTCAACGCGAACACTGAAGCTTTCTTT. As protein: CASSFNANTEAFF.

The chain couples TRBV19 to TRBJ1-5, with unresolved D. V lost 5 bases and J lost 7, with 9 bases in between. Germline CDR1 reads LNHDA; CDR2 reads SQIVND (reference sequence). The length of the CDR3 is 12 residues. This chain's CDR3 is CASSYPGQPQHF. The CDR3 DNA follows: TGTGCCAGTAGTTACCCCGGCCAGCCCCAGCATTTT.

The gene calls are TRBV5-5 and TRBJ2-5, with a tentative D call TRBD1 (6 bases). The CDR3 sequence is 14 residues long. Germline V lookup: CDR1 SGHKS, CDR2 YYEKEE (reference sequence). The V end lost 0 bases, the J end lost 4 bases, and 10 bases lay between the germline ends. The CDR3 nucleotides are TGTGCCAGCAGCTTGGCTCCACAGGGAGAGACCCAGTACTTC. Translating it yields CASSLAPQGETQYF.

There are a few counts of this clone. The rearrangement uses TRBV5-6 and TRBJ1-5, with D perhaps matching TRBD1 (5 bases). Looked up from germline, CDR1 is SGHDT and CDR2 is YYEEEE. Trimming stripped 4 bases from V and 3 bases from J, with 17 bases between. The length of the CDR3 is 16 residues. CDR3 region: CASSTQAGGVNQPQHF. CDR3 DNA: TGTGCCAGCAGCACCCAGGCCGGGGGTGTCAATCAGCCCCAGCATTTT.

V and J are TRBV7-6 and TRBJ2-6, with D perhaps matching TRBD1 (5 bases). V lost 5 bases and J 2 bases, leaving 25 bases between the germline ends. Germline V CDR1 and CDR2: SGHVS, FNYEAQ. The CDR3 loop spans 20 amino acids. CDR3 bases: TGTGCCAGCAGCGCAAGCAGCCCAGGGCACGTTGCCCCTGGGGCCAACGTCCTGACTTTC. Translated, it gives CASSASSPGHVAPGANVLTF.

As DNA, the CDR3 is TGTGCCAGCAGCGCATCCCTGGGGGGGGCAAGTTCCTACGAGCAGTACTTC. This translates into CASSASLGGASSYEQYF. This rearrangement joins TRBV9 to TRBJ2-7; TRBD2 might be the D (7 bases). CDR1 is SGDLS and CDR2 is YYNGEE in the germline V gene. This CDR3 contains 17 residues. The germline V and J ends were trimmed by 3 bases and 1 base, with 20 bases remaining between them.

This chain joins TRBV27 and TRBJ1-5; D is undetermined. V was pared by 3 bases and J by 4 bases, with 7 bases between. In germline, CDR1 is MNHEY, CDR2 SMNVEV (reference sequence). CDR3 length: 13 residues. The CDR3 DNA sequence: TGTGCCAGCAGTTTTACCCATAATCAGCCCCAGCATTTT. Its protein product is CASSFTHNQPQHF.